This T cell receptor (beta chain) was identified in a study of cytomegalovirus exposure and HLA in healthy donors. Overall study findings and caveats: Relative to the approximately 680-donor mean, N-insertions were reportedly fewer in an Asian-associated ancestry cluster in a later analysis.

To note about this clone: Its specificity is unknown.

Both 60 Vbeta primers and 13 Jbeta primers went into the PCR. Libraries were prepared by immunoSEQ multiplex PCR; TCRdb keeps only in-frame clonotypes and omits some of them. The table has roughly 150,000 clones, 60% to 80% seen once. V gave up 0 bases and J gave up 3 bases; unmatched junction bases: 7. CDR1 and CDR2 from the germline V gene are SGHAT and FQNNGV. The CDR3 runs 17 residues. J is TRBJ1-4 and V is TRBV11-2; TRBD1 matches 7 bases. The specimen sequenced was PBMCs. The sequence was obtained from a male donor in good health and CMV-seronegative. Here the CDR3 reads CASSLDEVDRSNEKLFF. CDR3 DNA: TGTGCCAGCAGCTTAGATGAGGTGGACAGGTCTAATGAAAAACTGTTTTTT.